This T cell receptor (beta chain) was sequenced in a study of beta chain features in type 1 diabetes. CDR3 length: 13 amino acids. V gave up 0 bases and J gave up 7 bases, with 9 bases separating them. Germline lookup yields CDR1 LGHNA and CDR2 YNFKEQ. The sample holds a few counts of this clone. Antigen: not known. The isolated RNA, all of it, was reverse transcribed, so expressed TCRB transcripts were what got sequenced. Profiling relied on immunoSEQ multiplex PCR, and the TCRdb table lists in-frame clones only, not all of them. The data contain hundreds of thousands of clones, around an eighth of them singletons. General observations from the study: Moderately but significantly shorter TCRB CDR3s were found in Type 1 diabetes patients in all four CD4+ subsets.

The TCR comes from a man aged 18-30 years with type 1 diabetes. The sample was naive CD4+ T cells from blood. The gene calls are TRBV4-2 and TRBJ1-1; D gene unclear. The CDR3 sequence: CASSQDRGSEAFF. The CDR3 DNA reads as TGTGCCAGCAGCCAAGATAGAGGGAGTGAAGCTTTCTTT.